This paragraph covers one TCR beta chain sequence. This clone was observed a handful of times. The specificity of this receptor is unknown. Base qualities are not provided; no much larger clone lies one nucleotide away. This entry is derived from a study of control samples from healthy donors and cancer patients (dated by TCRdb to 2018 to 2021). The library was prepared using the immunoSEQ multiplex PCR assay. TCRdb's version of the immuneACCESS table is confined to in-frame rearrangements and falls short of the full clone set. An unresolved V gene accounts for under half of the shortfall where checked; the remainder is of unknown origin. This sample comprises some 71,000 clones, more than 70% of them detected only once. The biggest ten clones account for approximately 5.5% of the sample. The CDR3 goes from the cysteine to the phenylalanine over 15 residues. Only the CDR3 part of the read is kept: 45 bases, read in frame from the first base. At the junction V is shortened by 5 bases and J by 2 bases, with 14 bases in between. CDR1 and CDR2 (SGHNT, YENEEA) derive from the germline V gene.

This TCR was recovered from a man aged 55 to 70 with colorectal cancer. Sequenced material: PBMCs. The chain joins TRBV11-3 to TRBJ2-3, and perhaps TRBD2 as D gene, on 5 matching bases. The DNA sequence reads TGTGCCAGCAGCCGGACCCCGGGGTCCACAGATACGCAGTATTTT. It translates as CASSRTPGSTDTQYF.